This T cell receptor beta chain came from a study of prognosis after radiotherapy for stage I lung cancer. CDR3 length equals 15 residues. Germline CDR1 LNHNV, CDR2 YYDKDF (reference sequence). Deletions cut 5 bases from V and 5 bases from J, with 19 bases between. Prior chemotherapy, radiotherapy and other malignancies were absent; CT and PET/CT showed node-negative disease. By two-round multiplex PCR, the TCR beta CDR3 was amplified from genomic DNA. Round one of PCR was performed, and it used primers specific to each TRBV and TRBJ gene. TCRdb fed the multiplex PCR reads into MiXCR, producing one record per CDR3 protein. There are around 21,000 distinct CDR3 sequences in the sample; 50% occur only once, and approximately 30% lies in the top ten.

Here the sequenced sample was PBMCs, taken before or after stereotactic body radiation therapy (not recorded which). The J gene is TRBJ2-7, the V gene TRBV15; D is ambiguous. This TCR was recovered from a donor at least 50 years old with non-small cell lung cancer. CDR3 sequence reads: CATSLGTVGSNEQYF. The CDR3 DNA is TGTGCCACCAGCCTGGGTACAGTGGGGTCAAACGAGCAGTACTTC. The full variable domain, its missing parts supplied by reference TRBV15 and TRBJ2-7, is DAMVIQNPRYQVTQFGKPVTLSCSQTLNHNVMYWYQQKSSQAPKLLFHYYDKDFNNEADTPDNFQSRRPNTSFCFLDIRSPGLGDTAMYLCATSLGTVGSNEQYFGPGTRLTVT.